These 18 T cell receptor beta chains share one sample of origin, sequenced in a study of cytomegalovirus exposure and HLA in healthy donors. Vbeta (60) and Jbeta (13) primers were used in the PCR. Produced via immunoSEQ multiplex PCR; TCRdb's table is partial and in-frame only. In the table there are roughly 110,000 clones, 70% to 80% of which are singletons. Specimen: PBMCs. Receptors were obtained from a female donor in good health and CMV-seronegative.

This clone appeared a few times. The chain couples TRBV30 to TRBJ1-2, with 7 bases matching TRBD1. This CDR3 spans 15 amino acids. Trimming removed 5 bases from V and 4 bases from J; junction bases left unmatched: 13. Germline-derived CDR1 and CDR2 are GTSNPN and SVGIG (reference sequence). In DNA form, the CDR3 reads TGTGCCTGGGAGAAAGGGACAGTTGGTGGCTATGGCTACACCTTC. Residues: CAWEKGTVGGYGYTF.

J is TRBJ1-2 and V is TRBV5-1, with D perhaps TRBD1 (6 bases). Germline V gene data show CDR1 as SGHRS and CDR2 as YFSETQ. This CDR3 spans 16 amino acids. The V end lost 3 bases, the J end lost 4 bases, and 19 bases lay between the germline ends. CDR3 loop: CASSWGGPQGGYGYTF. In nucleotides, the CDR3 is TGCGCCAGCAGCTGGGGGGGGCCCCAAGGAGGCTATGGCTACACCTTC.

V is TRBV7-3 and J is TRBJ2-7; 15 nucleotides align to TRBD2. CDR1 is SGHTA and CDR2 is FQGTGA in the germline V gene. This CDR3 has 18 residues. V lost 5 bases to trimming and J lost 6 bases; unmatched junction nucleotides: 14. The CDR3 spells CASSPRPSGLAGGSEQYF. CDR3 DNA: TGTGCCAGCAGCCCCCGGCCGTCGGGACTAGCGGGAGGTAGCGAGCAGTACTTC.

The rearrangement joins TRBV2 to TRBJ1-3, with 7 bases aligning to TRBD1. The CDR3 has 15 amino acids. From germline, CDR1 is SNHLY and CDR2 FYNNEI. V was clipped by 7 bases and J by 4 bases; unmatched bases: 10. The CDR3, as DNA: TGTGCCAGCATTATCGACAGGGCTGGAGGAAACACCATATATTTT. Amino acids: CASIIDRAGGNTIYF.

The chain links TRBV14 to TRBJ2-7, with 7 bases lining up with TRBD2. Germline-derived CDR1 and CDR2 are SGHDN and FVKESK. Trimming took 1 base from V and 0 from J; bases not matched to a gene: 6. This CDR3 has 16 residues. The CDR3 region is CASSQAQRGISYEQYF. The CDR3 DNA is TGTGCCAGCAGCCAAGCCCAGCGGGGCATCTCCTACGAGCAGTACTTC.

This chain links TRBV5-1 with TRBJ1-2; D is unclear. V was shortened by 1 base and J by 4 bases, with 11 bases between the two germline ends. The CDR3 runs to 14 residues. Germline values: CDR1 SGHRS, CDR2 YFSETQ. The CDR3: CASSLWEGSYGYTF. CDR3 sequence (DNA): TGCGCCAGCAGCTTGTGGGAGGGCTCCTATGGCTACACCTTC.

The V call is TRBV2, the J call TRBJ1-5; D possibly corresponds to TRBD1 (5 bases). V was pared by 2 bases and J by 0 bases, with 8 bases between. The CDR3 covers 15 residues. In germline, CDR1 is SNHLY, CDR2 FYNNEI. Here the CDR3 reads CASSERGDSNQPQHF. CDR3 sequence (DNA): TGTGCCAGCAGTGAACGGGGGGATAGCAATCAGCCCCAGCATTTT.

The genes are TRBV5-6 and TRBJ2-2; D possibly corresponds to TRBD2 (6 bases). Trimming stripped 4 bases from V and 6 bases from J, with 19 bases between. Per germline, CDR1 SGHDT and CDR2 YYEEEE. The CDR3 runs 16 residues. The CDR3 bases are TGTGCCAGCAGCCCGATGGAGGGGTATGACTCCGGGGAGCTGTTTTTT. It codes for CASSPMEGYDSGELFF. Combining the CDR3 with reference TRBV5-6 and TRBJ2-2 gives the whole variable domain DAGVTQSPTHLIKTRGQQVTLRCSPKSGHDTVSWYQQALGQGPQFIFQYYEEEERQRGNFPDRFSGHQFPNYSSELNVNALLLGDSALYLCASSPMEGYDSGELFFGEGSRLTVL.

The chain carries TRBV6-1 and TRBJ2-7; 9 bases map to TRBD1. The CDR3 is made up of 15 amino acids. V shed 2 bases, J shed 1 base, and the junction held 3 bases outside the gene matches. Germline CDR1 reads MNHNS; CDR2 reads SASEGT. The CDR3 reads CASSERDRESYEQYF. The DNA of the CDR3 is TGTGCCAGCAGTGAAAGGGACAGGGAATCCTACGAGCAGTACTTC.

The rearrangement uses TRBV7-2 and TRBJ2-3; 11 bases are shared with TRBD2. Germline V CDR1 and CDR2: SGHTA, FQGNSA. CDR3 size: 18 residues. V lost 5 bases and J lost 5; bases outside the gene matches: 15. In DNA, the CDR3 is TGTGCCAGCAGCGCGCGACTAGCGGGATTCGCCGGGGGAGATACGCAGTATTTT. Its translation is CASSARLAGFAGGDTQYF.

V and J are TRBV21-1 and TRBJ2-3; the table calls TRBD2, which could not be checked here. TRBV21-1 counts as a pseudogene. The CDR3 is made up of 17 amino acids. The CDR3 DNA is TGTGCCAGCAGCAAAAGCGGGGTAGGGGTCCTACAGGATACGCAGTATTTT. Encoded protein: CASSKSGVGVLQDTQYF.

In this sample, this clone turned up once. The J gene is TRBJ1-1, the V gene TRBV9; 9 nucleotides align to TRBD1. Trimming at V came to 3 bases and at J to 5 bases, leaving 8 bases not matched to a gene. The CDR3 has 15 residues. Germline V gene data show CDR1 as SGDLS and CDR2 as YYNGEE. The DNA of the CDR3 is TGTGCCAGCAGCGACCAGACAGGGGGGGTTACTGAAGCTTTCTTT. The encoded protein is CASSDQTGGVTEAFF.

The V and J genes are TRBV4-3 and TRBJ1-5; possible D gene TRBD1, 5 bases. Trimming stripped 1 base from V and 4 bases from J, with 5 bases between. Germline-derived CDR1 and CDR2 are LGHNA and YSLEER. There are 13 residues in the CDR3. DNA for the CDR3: TGCGCCAGCAGCCAAGGGACAAATCAGCCCCAGCATTTT. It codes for CASSQGTNQPQHF.

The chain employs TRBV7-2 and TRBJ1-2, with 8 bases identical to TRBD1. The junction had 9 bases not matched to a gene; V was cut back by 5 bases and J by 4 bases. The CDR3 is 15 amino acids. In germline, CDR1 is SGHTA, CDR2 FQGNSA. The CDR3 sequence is CASSAQQGEGYGYTF. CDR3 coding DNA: TGTGCCAGCAGCGCACAACAGGGGGAGGGCTATGGCTACACCTTC.

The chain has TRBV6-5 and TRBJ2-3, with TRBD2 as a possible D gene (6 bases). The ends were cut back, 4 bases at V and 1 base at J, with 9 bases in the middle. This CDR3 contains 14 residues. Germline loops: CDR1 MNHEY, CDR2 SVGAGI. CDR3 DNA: TGTGCCAGCAGTTGGCGGGACCGCACAGATACGCAGTATTTT. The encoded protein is CASSWRDRTDTQYF.

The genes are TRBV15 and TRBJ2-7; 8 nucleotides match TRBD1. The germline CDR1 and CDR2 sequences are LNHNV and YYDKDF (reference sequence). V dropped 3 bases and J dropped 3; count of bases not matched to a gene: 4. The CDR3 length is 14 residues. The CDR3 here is CATSSGQGSYEQYF. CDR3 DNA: TGTGCCACCAGCAGCGGACAGGGAAGCTACGAGCAGTACTTC.

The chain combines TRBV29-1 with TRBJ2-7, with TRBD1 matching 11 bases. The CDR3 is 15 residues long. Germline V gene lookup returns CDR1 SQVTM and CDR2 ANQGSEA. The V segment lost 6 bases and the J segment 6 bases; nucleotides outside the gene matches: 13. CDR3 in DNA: TGCAGCGTCCAGATAGGGACAGGGGGGACTGGCGAGCAGTACTTC. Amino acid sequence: CSVQIGTGGTGEQYF.

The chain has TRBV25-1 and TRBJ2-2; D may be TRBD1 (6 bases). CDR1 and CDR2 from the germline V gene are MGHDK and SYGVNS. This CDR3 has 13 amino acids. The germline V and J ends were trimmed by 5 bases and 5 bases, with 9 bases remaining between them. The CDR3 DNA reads TGTGCCAGCAGTCGAACAGGGACCGGGGAGCTGTTTTTT. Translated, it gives CASSRTGTGELFF. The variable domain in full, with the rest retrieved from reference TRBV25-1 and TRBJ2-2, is EADIYQTPRYLVIGTGKKITLECSQTMGHDKMYWYQQDPGMELHLIHYSYGVNSTEKGDLSSESTVSRIRTEHFPLTLESARPSHTSQYLCASSRTGTGELFFGEGSRLTVL.